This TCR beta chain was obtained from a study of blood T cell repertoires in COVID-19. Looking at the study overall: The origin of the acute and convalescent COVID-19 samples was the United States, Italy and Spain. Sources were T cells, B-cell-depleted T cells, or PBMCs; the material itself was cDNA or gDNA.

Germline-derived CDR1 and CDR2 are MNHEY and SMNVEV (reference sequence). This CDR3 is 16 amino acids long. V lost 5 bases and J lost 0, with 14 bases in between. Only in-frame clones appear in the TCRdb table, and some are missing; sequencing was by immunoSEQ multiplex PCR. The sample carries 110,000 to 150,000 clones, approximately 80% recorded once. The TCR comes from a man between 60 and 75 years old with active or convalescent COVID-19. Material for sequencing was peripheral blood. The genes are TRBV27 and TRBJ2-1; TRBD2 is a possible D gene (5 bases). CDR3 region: CASSTVASSSYNEQFF. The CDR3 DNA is TGTGCCAGCAGTACCGTAGCGTCGAGCTCCTACAATGAGCAGTTCTTC.